This entry lists 17 T cell receptor beta chains sequenced from one sample in a study of T cell responses to AZD1222 COVID-19 vaccine. Assay: immunoSEQ multiplex PCR; the TCRdb copy retains only in-frame clones and omits some. The profile shows tens of thousands of clones, roughly 84% of them singletons. Sample: peripheral blood, taken on day 0 of AZD1222 vaccination. These receptors were obtained from an adult in good health.

V usage is TRBV24-1 and J usage is TRBJ2-7; 7 nucleotides match TRBD1. CDR1 KGHDR and CDR2 SFDVKD come from the germline V gene. This CDR3 contains 15 residues. J gave up 6 bases and V 4 bases, and 11 bases lay outside the gene matches. The CDR3 sequence: CATSDRTGLAGEQYF. Here the CDR3 DNA reads TGTGCCACCAGTGACCGGACAGGCCTCGCCGGCGAGCAGTACTTC.

This chain joins TRBV5-8 and TRBJ1-4, with D maybe TRBD1 (6 bases). Deletions cut 0 bases from V and 6 bases from J, with 15 bases between. Looked up from germline, CDR1 is SGHTS and CDR2 is YDEGEE. The CDR3 has 16 amino acids. For the CDR3, the DNA is TGTGCCAGCAGCTTGGTTGGCACCGCAGGGGATGAAAAACTGTTTTTT. It yields the protein CASSLVGTAGDEKLFF.

This chain links TRBV18 with TRBJ2-3; the match to TRBD1 covers 9 bases. Germline lookup yields CDR1 KGHSH and CDR2 LQKENI. Trimming cost V 3 bases and J 0 bases; bases outside gene matches: 10. The CDR3 extends over 18 amino acids. CDR3 region: CASSPPTGGQGSTDTQYF. Here the CDR3 DNA reads TGTGCCAGCTCACCCCCAACGGGTGGACAGGGGAGCACAGATACGCAGTATTTT.

The chain recombines TRBV15 with TRBJ1-5; D is unclear. This CDR3 region has 13 residues. CDR1 and CDR2 from the germline V gene are LNHNV and YYDKDF (reference sequence). Trimming removed 5 bases from V and 7 bases from J, with 12 bases in between. In DNA form, the CDR3 reads TGTGCCACCAGCTCCCTGGAGGCCCAGCCCCAGCATTTT. Protein product: CATSSLEAQPQHF. The full variable domain, with the rest looked up from reference TRBV15 and TRBJ1-5, is DAMVIQNPRYQVTQFGKPVTLSCSQTLNHNVMYWYQQKSSQAPKLLFHYYDKDFNNEADTPDNFQSRRPNTSFCFLDIRSPGLGDTAMYLCATSSLEAQPQHFGDGTRLSIL.

The sample holds one count of this clone. This chain links TRBV19 with TRBJ2-1, with D tentatively TRBD2 (6 bases). The CDR3 covers 15 residues. Germline V CDR1 and CDR2: LNHDA, SQIVND (reference sequence). V dropped 6 bases and J dropped 1 base, with 13 bases sitting between them. This chain's CDR3 is CASSGSRESYNEQFF. DNA of the CDR3: TGTGCCAGTAGCGGGAGTAGGGAGTCCTACAATGAGCAGTTCTTC.

V gene TRBV5-1 combines with J gene TRBJ2-7, with 8 bases matching TRBD1. Germline V gene lookup returns CDR1 SGHRS and CDR2 YFSETQ. V gave up 3 bases and J gave up 2 bases; unmatched junction bases: 4. The CDR3 extends over 14 amino acids. The CDR3 loop reads CASSSPDRAYEQYF. CDR3 sequence (DNA): TGCGCCAGCAGCTCTCCGGACAGGGCCTACGAGCAGTACTTC.

This clone has only one observation. The chain has TRBV28 and TRBJ2-7, with D hard to call. Germline values: CDR1 MDHEN, CDR2 SYDVKM. V lost 10 bases, J lost 6 bases, and 19 bases lay in between. The CDR3 is 13 residues long. The CDR3 here is CATIPGPWSEQYF. The DNA for the CDR3 is TGTGCCACCATTCCCGGGCCATGGAGCGAGCAGTACTTC.

The CDR3 spells CASSVSGTRAHHTEAFF. CDR3 nucleotides: TGTGCCAGCAGCGTATCCGGGACACGGGCCCACCACACTGAAGCTTTCTTT. This chain connects TRBV5-4 to TRBJ1-1; D is perhaps TRBD1 (6 bases). The V gene lost 4 bases and the J gene lost 3 bases, with 22 bases spanning the gap. The CDR3 is made up of 17 amino acids. The germline gives CDR1 SGHNT, CDR2 YYREEE (reference sequence).

V is TRBV18 and J is TRBJ2-5, with 7 bases lining up with TRBD2. The CDR3 is 15 residues long. Germline assignment: CDR1 KGHSH and CDR2 LQKENI. Trimming took 4 bases from V and 2 from J; bases not matched to a gene: 7. The CDR3 coding sequence is TGTGCCAGCTCACGAACTAGCGTAGAACAAGAGACCCAGTACTTC. Its translation is CASSRTSVEQETQYF.

The chain uses TRBV9 and TRBJ2-7, with D possibly matching TRBD2 (6 bases). The V end lost 2 bases, the J end lost 7 bases, and 13 bases lay between the germline ends. CDR3 length: 13 amino acids. Germline V gene lookup returns CDR1 SGDLS and CDR2 YYNGEE. CDR3: CASSVGLSGEQYF. Here the CDR3 DNA reads TGTGCCAGCAGCGTGGGACTTTCTGGAGAGCAGTACTTC. Full variable domain (outside the CDR3, taken from reference TRBV9 and TRBJ2-7): DSGVTQTPKHLITATGQRVTLRCSPRSGDLSVYWYQQSLDQGLQFLIQYYNGEERAKGNILERFSAQQFPDLHSELNLSSLELGDSALYFCASSVGLSGEQYFGPGTRLTVT.

This clone was detected many times. V and J are TRBV5-6 and TRBJ1-5; D is perhaps TRBD1 (6 bases). Germline CDR1 is SGHDT and CDR2 is YYEEEE. This CDR3 is built from 14 residues. V shed 5 bases and J shed 5 bases, with 14 bases lying between them. The CDR3 nucleotides are TGTGCCAGCAGTTACCAGGGGAGTCATCAGCCCCAGCATTTT. As protein: CASSYQGSHQPQHF.

This chain joins TRBV28 and TRBJ1-3, with a tentative D call TRBD1 (6 bases). In germline, CDR1 is MDHEN, CDR2 SYDVKM. V lost 6 bases, J lost 4 bases, and 16 bases lay in between. CDR3 length equals 15 residues. CDR3 coding DNA: TGTGCCAGCAGCCGTCGGGGGGCGGAAGGAAACACCATATATTTT. Translating gives CASSRRGAEGNTIYF.

The J gene is TRBJ1-5, the V gene TRBV18; no firm D call. This CDR3 contains 13 residues. Germline assignment: CDR1 KGHSH and CDR2 LQKENI. V was shortened by 3 bases and J by 3 bases, with 6 bases between the two germline ends. As DNA, the CDR3 is TGTGCCAGCTCACCCCTTGACAATCAGCCCCAGCATTTT. Translated: CASSPLDNQPQHF.

The gene calls are TRBV5-4 and TRBJ1-1; weak D call: TRBD1 (6 bases). CDR1 is SGHNT, CDR2 YYREEE, per germline (reference sequence). This CDR3 is 13 amino acids long. Trimming pared 0 bases from V and 7 bases from J, leaving 10 bases between. DNA of the CDR3: TGTGCCAGCAGCTTGGACAGGGCGAATGAAGCTTTCTTT. Amino acids: CASSLDRANEAFF.

The rearrangement joins TRBV7-2 to TRBJ2-7; D is perhaps TRBD1 or TRBD2 (5 bases each). Germline-derived CDR1 and CDR2 are SGHTA and FQGNSA. Trimming cost V 0 bases and J 5 bases, with 11 bases left between them. The CDR3 spans 14 residues. The DNA for the CDR3 is TGTGCCAGCAGCTTAGCGGGGGAATCCAACGAGCAGTACTTC. Protein: CASSLAGESNEQYF.

This clone was seen more than once but under ten times. The V gene is TRBV18, the J gene TRBJ1-5; D gene uncertain. The V end was cut by 1 base, the J end by 1 base, with 8 bases between. CDR3 length: 15 residues. The germline V gene has CDR1 KGHSH and CDR2 LQKENI. The CDR3 loop reads CASSPLRASNQPQHF. For the CDR3, the DNA is TGTGCCAGCTCACCACTGCGGGCGAGCAATCAGCCCCAGCATTTT. The whole variable domain, remainder taken from reference TRBV18 and TRBJ1-5, is NAGVMQNPRHLVRRRGQEARLRCSPMKGHSHVYWYRQLPEEGLKFMVYLQKENIIDESGMPKERFSAEFPKEGPSILRIQQVVRGDSAAYFCASSPLRASNQPQHFGDGTRLSIL.

The chain has TRBV7-9 and TRBJ2-1; TRBD1 matches at 8 bases. This CDR3 contains 15 residues. CDR1 and CDR2 from the germline V gene are SEHNR and FQNEAQ (reference sequence). V was pared by 7 bases and J by 7 bases, with 12 bases of the junction left unmatched. The CDR3 sequence is CASMTATGVGNEQFF. The DNA of the CDR3 is TGTGCCAGCATGACGGCGACAGGGGTTGGAAATGAGCAGTTCTTC.